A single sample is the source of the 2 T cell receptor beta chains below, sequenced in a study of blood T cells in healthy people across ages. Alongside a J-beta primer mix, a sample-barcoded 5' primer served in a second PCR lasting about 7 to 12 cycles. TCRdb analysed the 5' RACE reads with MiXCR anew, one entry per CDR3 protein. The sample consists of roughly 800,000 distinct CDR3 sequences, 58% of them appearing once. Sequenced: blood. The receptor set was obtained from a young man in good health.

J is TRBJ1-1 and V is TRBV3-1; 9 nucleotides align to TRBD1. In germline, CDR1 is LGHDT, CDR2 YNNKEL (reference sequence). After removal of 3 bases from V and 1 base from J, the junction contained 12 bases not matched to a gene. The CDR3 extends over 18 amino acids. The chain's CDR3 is CASSHSTGGTGKNTEAFF. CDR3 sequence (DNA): TGTGCCAGCAGCCACAGCACGGGTGGGACAGGGAAGAACACTGAAGCTTTCTTT.

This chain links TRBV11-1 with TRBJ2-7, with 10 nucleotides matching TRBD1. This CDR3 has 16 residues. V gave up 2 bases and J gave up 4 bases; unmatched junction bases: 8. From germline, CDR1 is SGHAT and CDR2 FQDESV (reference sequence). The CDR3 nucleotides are TGTGCCAGCAGCTTACTCACGACAGGGGGCGGATACGAGCAGTACTTC. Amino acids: CASSLLTTGGGYEQYF.